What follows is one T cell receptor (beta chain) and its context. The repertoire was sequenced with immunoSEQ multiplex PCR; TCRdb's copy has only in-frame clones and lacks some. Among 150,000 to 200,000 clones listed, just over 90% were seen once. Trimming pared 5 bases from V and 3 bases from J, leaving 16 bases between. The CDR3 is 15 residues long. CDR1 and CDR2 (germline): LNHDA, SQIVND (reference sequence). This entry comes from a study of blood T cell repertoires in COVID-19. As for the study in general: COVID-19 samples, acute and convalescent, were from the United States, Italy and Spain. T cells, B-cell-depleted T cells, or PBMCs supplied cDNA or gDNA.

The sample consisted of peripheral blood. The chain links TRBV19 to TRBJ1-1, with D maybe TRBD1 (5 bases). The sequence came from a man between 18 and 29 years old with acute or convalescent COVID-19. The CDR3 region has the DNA TGTGCCAGTAGTCCCGGTGGGGGGAGGGACACTGAAGCTTTCTTT. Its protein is CASSPGGGRDTEAFF.